A single sample gave rise to the 21 T cell receptor beta chains below, sequenced in a study of spatial heterogeneity in lung cancer. MiXCR was run by TCRdb on the 5' RACE reads, yielding one entry per CDR3 protein. The profile shows about 6,000 distinct CDR3 sequences, around 15% of them singletons. Specified time point: sample taken at primary tumor resection. Overall study results and limits: Tumor mutation count correlated with how many alpha and beta TCRs expanded intratumorally.

Which antigens these TCRs recognize remains unknown. This specimen consisted of lung tumor tissue, obtained at surgery. The receptors originated from a male donor with early-stage non-small cell lung cancer.

As to this clonotype: This beta chain lies outside the target of a library built for alpha chains; its clone size means little. The V and J genes are TRBV6-2 or TRBV6-3 and TRBJ1-1, with 7 nucleotides matching TRBD1. This CDR3 contains 15 residues. Germline loops: CDR1 MNHEY, CDR2 SVGEGT. The V gene end was trimmed by 2 bases and the J gene end by 4 bases; junction bases not matched to a gene: 7. The CDR3 nucleotides are TGTGCCAGCAGTTACGGAGGGGGCGGTGGCACTGAAGCTTTCTTT. This encodes CASSYGGGGGTEAFF.

This clonotype was observed at least ten times. Because the library targeted alpha chains, this beta chain is an off-target read whose size means little. The J gene is TRBJ1-2, the V gene TRBV28, with D uncertain. CDR3 length: 12 residues. V was cut by 8 bases and J by 6 bases, with 13 bases left in between. Germline V gene lookup returns CDR1 MDHEN and CDR2 SYDVKM. This CDR3 is CASAGLPDGYTF. The CDR3 DNA follows: TGTGCCAGCGCCGGACTGCCTGATGGCTACACCTTC.

This clonotype has a count of ten or more. Little can be read into the size of this beta chain, an off-target read in a library designed for alpha chains. The chain couples TRBV5-1 to TRBJ2-3; D unclear. CDR3 length: 17 amino acids. Germline CDR1 and CDR2: SGHRS and YFSETQ. The ends were cut back, 6 bases at V and 1 base at J, with 21 bases in the middle. This chain's CDR3 is CASTSTGSPRRTDTQYF. Written as DNA, the CDR3 is TGCGCCAGCACCTCAACTGGATCTCCCAGGCGCACAGATACGCAGTATTTT.

This clonotype was seen ten or more times. This beta chain slipped into a library made for alpha chains as a stray read, so its size is not meaningful. J is TRBJ1-5 and V is TRBV4-2; no reliable D call. This CDR3 contains 14 residues. The germline V gene encodes CDR1 LGHNA and CDR2 YNFKEQ. Trimming removed 2 bases from V and 0 bases from J, with 5 bases in between. The CDR3, as DNA: TGTGCCAGCAGCCAACGGGGTAGCAATCAGCCCCAGCATTTT. This gives the protein CASSQRGSNQPQHF.

By share, this clonotype counts as medium-sized. This beta chain came through as a stray read in a library set up for alpha chains, and its size says little. V is TRBV2 and J is TRBJ1-2; D ambiguous. The CDR3 length is 12 residues. Germline V gene sequence: CDR1 SNHLY, CDR2 FYNNEI. Trimming removed 4 bases from V and 8 bases from J, with 11 bases in between. The CDR3 protein is CASSVGLGGYTF. In DNA, the CDR3 is TGTGCCAGCAGTGTAGGGCTCGGCGGCTACACCTTC.

This clonotype was observed at least ten times. The library was built for alpha chains, so this beta chain is an off-target read and its size means little. The chain carries TRBV20-1 and TRBJ2-1; D unresolved. The CDR3 totals 15 residues. Germline CDR1 DFQATT, CDR2 SNEGSKA (reference sequence). Trimming removed 3 bases from V and 6 bases from J, with 18 bases in between. CDR3 bases: TGCAGTGCTAGTCCCGGGCCCCTGAAGGGCAATGAGCAGTTCTTC. It codes for CSASPGPLKGNEQFF.

This clonotype was observed many times. Within a library made for alpha chains, this beta chain is off target, and its count is uninformative. This chain joins TRBV2 and TRBJ2-7, with 10 bases aligning to TRBD1. This CDR3 has 16 residues. With V trimmed by 6 bases and J by 3 bases, 11 bases remained unmatched. CDR1 is SNHLY and CDR2 is FYNNEI in the germline V gene. CDR3 nucleotides: TGTGCCAGCAGACTACCGAGACAGGGGGCCCTCTACGAGCAGTACTTC. Translating gives CASRLPRQGALYEQYF.

Of note for this clonotype: This beta chain is off target for a library built for alpha chains, so its abundance means little. The chain combines TRBV3-1 with TRBJ2-7; 10 bases agree with TRBD1. Germline V gene sequence: CDR1 LGHDT, CDR2 YNNKEL (reference sequence). The CDR3 runs to 14 residues. The trim removed 0 bases at V and 8 bases at J, leaving 4 bases unmatched. The CDR3 sequence: CASSQEGDRGKQYF. In DNA, the CDR3 is TGTGCCAGCAGCCAAGAGGGGGACAGGGGAAAGCAGTACTTC.

This clonotype qualifies as medium-sized (0.01 to 0.1%). This beta chain is a stray sequence in a library constructed for alpha chains; its clone size is not meaningful. The CDR3 bases are TGTGCCAGCTCACCTAGGACTAGCGGAGAATACAATGAGCAGTTCTTC. Translating it yields CASSPRTSGEYNEQFF. The genes are TRBV18 and TRBJ2-1; 10 bases align to TRBD2. The CDR3 loop spans 16 amino acids. Looked up from germline, CDR1 is KGHSH and CDR2 is LQKENI. V was clipped by 3 bases and J by 4 bases; unmatched bases: 6.

This clonotype was recorded at least ten times. With the library built for alpha chains, this beta chain is off target and its frequency is not meaningful. V is TRBV29-1 and J is TRBJ2-1, with 9 bases aligning to TRBD2. Germline loops: CDR1 SQVTM, CDR2 ANQGSEA. The CDR3 sequence is 16 residues long. After removal of 4 bases from V and 7 bases from J, the junction contained 14 bases not matched to a gene. The CDR3 DNA reads as TGCAGCGTTGTATGGCTAGCGGGATCGAACGCAAATGAGCAGTTCTTC. Protein sequence: CSVVWLAGSNANEQFF.

Judged by abundance, this clonotype is medium-sized. The library was designed around alpha chains, so this beta chain is a stray read whose abundance carries little weight. In DNA, the CDR3 is TGTGCCAGCACCAGATTAGCCGGGGGTCGCAACGAGCAGTACTTC. It translates to CASTRLAGGRNEQYF. The V gene is TRBV28, the J gene TRBJ2-7, with D maybe TRBD2 (6 bases). Germline CDR1 reads MDHEN; CDR2 reads SYDVKM. Trimming took 7 bases from V and 5 from J, leaving 21 bases between them. The CDR3 runs to 15 residues.

This clonotype appeared many times. A library prepared for alpha chains yielded this beta chain as an off-target read; its size is of little meaning. The CDR3 DNA reads TGTGCCAGCTCACCACTTCCCGCGGGAGGACCACAAGAGACCCAGTACTTC. Protein: CASSPLPAGGPQETQYF. The chain combines TRBV18 with TRBJ2-5, with TRBD2 matching 8 bases. Germline CDR1 and CDR2: KGHSH and LQKENI. This CDR3 is built from 17 residues. The V and J ends lost 1 base and 2 bases, in that order; junction bases with no gene match: 9.

This clonotype qualifies as medium-sized. A library made for alpha chains picked up this beta chain off target, so its size means little. The gene calls are TRBV29-1 and TRBJ1-2; D may be TRBD1 (5 bases). The V end lost 4 bases, the J end lost 6 bases, and 9 bases lay between the germline ends. In germline, CDR1 is SQVTM, CDR2 ANQGSEA. CDR3 length equals 11 residues. CDR3 coding DNA: TGCAGCGTTGTAAAGGGGAATGGCTACACCTTC. Amino acids: CSVVKGNGYTF. Using reference TRBV29-1 and TRBJ1-2 for the parts outside the CDR3, the full variable domain is SAVISQKPSRDICQRGTSLTIQCQVDSQVTMMFWYRQQPGQSLTLIATANQGSEATYESGFVIDKFPISRPNLTFSTLTVSNMSPEDSSIYLCSVVKGNGYTFGSGTRLTVV.

In the case of this clonotype: Since the library was made to target alpha chains, this beta chain is a stray read and its abundance is not meaningful. The chain employs TRBV6-5 and TRBJ1-2; D is possibly TRBD1 (5 bases). Per germline, CDR1 MNHEY and CDR2 SVGAGI. This CDR3 spans 11 amino acids. Trimming pared 6 bases from V and 4 bases from J, leaving 6 bases between. The CDR3 protein is CASSTGYGYTF. Written as DNA, the CDR3 is TGTGCCAGCAGCACAGGCTATGGCTACACCTTC.

This clonotype ranks as medium-sized. A library made for alpha chains picked up this beta chain off target, so its size means little. The rearrangement uses TRBV29-1 and TRBJ2-7; 7 bases fit TRBD2. The J segment lost 0 bases and the V segment lost 6 bases, leaving 8 bases of the junction unmatched. The CDR3 totals 14 residues. Germline loops: CDR1 SQVTM, CDR2 ANQGSEA. The CDR3 loop is CSVTSGVSSYEQYF. The CDR3 DNA sequence: TGCAGCGTAACGAGCGGGGTGAGCTCCTACGAGCAGTACTTC.

This clonotype was recorded at least ten times. This beta chain slipped into a library made for alpha chains as a stray read, so its size is not meaningful. The chain joins TRBV12-3 or TRBV12-4 to TRBJ2-7; 8 nucleotides line up with TRBD1. CDR3 length equals 14 residues. V shed 8 bases, J shed 4 bases, and the junction held 10 bases outside the gene matches. CDR3 protein: CASGLTGVVYEQYF. The CDR3 DNA reads TGTGCCAGCGGCTTGACAGGGGTCGTATACGAGCAGTACTTC.

To note about this clonotype: Since the library was made to target alpha chains, this beta chain is a stray read and its abundance is not meaningful. CDR3 coding DNA: TGCGCCAGCAGCCATGGAGCCAGGGGAGACTGGGAGCTGTTTTTT. It translates to CASSHGARGDWELFF. This chain connects TRBV4-1 to TRBJ2-2; D might be TRBD1 (6 bases). The CDR3 sequence is 15 residues long. Germline assignment: CDR1 MGHRA and CDR2 YSYEKL. Trimming left V 3 bases short and J 9 bases short, with 17 bases between.

Concerning this clonotype: This beta chain appears as a stray read in a library generated for alpha chains; its size is not informative. The CDR3 loop reads CASSLSKAGTGRDGYTF. The CDR3 DNA is TGCGCCAGCAGCTTGTCGAAAGCCGGGACAGGGAGGGATGGCTACACCTTC. V usage is TRBV5-1 and J usage is TRBJ1-2, with 9 positions matching TRBD1. Germline V lookup: CDR1 SGHRS, CDR2 YFSETQ. V shed 1 base, J shed 6 bases, and the junction held 13 bases outside the gene matches. The CDR3 spans 17 residues. Drawing the rest from reference TRBV5-1 and TRBJ1-2, the complete variable domain is KAGVTQTPRYLIKTRGQQVTLSCSPISGHRSVSWYQQTPGQGLQFLFEYFSETQRNKGNFPGRFSGRQFSNSRSEMNVSTLELGDSALYLCASSLSKAGTGRDGYTFGSGTRLTVV.

This clonotype is labeled as medium-sized. This beta chain came through as a stray read in a library set up for alpha chains, and its size says little. V gene TRBV28 combines with J gene TRBJ2-1; 11 bases align to TRBD1. This CDR3 region has 15 residues. Germline-derived CDR1 and CDR2 are MDHEN and SYDVKM. Trimming removed 5 bases from V and 7 bases from J; junction bases left unmatched: 7. The CDR3 sequence is CASSGGGQGGNEQFF. CDR3 sequence (DNA): TGTGCCAGCAGTGGCGGGGGACAGGGGGGTAATGAGCAGTTCTTC.

Points on this clonotype: This beta chain is an unintended read in a library built for alpha chains; its size means little. The chain couples TRBV10-3 to TRBJ1-2; D possibly corresponds to TRBD1 (6 bases). Per the germline V gene, CDR1 is ENHRY and CDR2 is SYGVKD. CDR3 length: 13 residues. V was clipped by 7 bases and J by 4 bases, with 13 bases between them. Here the CDR3 reads CAITAGEGYGYTF. The CDR3 bases are TGTGCCATCACTGCAGGGGAAGGCTATGGCTACACCTTC.

This clonotype is labeled as medium-sized. This beta chain turned up in a library designed for alpha chains; as an off-target read, its abundance says little. For the CDR3, the DNA is TGCAGTGCTGAGGGGGGTCCAGGGGATGAGCAGTTCTTC. Encoded protein: CSAEGGPGDEQFF. The rearrangement links TRBV20-1 to TRBJ2-1, with D perhaps matching TRBD1 or TRBD2 (6 bases each). Germline loops: CDR1 DFQATT, CDR2 SNEGSKA (reference sequence). The ends were cut back, 5 bases at V and 8 bases at J, with 16 bases in the middle. The CDR3 runs to 13 residues.